This T cell receptor beta chain comes out of a study of T cells after yellow fever vaccination. TCRdb re-derived calls from the 5' RACE reads in MiXCR, one entry per CDR3 protein. The table records 310,000 or so distinct CDR3 sequences, around 3.6% of them present only once. Germline CDR1 reads KGHSH; CDR2 reads LQKENI. V gave up 3 bases and J gave up 5 bases, with 15 bases separating them. This CDR3 has 15 amino acids. This clonotype showed up just a few times. The gene calls are TRBV18 and TRBJ2-3; the D gene is possibly TRBD1 (5 bases). The receptor comes from a man aged 18 to 29 who received the YFV17D yellow fever vaccine. The starting material was PBMCs, obtained on the day of the yellow fever booster vaccination. The CDR3: CASSPGPQVEDTQYF. CDR3 DNA: TGTGCCAGCTCACCGGGGCCCCAAGTAGAAGATACGCAGTATTTT.